This TCR beta chain was obtained from a study of blood T cell repertoires in COVID-19. Background on the study: The study drew acute and convalescent COVID-19 samples from the United States, Italy and Spain.

It was during active infection that Seattle patients were enrolled and then longitudinally followed. V was trimmed by 3 bases and J by 3 bases, leaving 12 bases between them. This CDR3 is 14 amino acids long. Germline CDR1 is SNHLY and CDR2 is FYNNEI. Some clones are missing from TCRdb's copy, which holds only in-frame ones; the method was immunoSEQ multiplex PCR. The data hold roughly 48,000 clones, with approximately 93% observed a single time. The chain uses TRBV2 and TRBJ2-7, with D possibly matching TRBD2 (5 bases). The specimen sequenced was peripheral blood. The clonotype originates from a man aged 55 to 70 with COVID-19, enrolled during active disease. CDR3 sequence reads: CASSEERLSYEQYF. CDR3 DNA: TGTGCCAGCAGTGAGGAGCGGCTGAGCTACGAGCAGTACTTC. Full variable domain (remainder filled in from reference TRBV2 and TRBJ2-7): EPEVTQTPSHQVTQMGQEVILRCVPISNHLYFYWYRQILGQKVEFLVSFYNNEISEKSEIFDDQFSVERPDGSNFTLKIRSTKLEDSAMYFCASSEERLSYEQYFGPGTRLTVT.